The 27 T cell receptor beta chains in this list originate from one sample, sequenced in a study of cytomegalovirus exposure and HLA in healthy donors. A multiplex PCR was run with 60 Vbeta primers and 13 Jbeta primers. Sequencing used immunoSEQ multiplex PCR; TCRdb keeps in-frame clones, though not all of them. The sample lists about 90,000 clones; nearly 70% were seen once. The specimen sequenced was PBMCs. These receptors all come from a woman aged 45-60 years in good health and CMV-seropositive.

CDR3 in DNA: TGTGTCTACCTTACCCAGGGCTCGGGCAATGAGCAGTTCTTC. This sequence encodes CVYLTQGSGNEQFF. The rearrangement joins TRBV7-5 to TRBJ2-1; the table names TRBD1, a call not compared with the DNA. TRBV7-5 is marked as a pseudogene. The CDR3 runs to 14 residues.

The V gene is TRBV19, the J gene TRBJ1-4; tentatively, D is TRBD1 (5 bases). Germline loops: CDR1 LNHDA, CDR2 SQIVND (reference sequence). The V end lost 7 bases, the J end lost 11 bases, and 20 bases lay between the germline ends. The CDR3 sequence is 14 residues long. CDR3 residues: CASTLIGAHGKLFF. DNA of the CDR3: TGTGCCAGTACATTAATTGGGGCCCACGGGAAACTGTTTTTT. Together with reference TRBV19 and TRBJ1-4, the CDR3 gives the full variable domain: DGGITQSPKYLFRKEGQNVTLSCEQNLNHDAMYWYRQDPGQGLRLIYYSQIVNDFQKGDIAEGYSVSREKKESFPLTVTSAQKNPTAFYLCASTLIGAHGKLFFGSGTQLSVL.

This chain uses TRBV5-1 with TRBJ2-6; possible D gene TRBD2, 5 bases. Trimming removed 4 bases at V and 0 bases at J, with 17 bases between. The CDR3 length is 18 residues. Per the germline V gene, CDR1 is SGHRS and CDR2 is YFSETQ. In nucleotides, the CDR3 is TGCGCCAGCAGCGGAGGAGTACAGTTTCTCTCTGGGGCCAACGTCCTGACTTTC. As protein: CASSGGVQFLSGANVLTF.

V gene TRBV6-1 combines with J gene TRBJ2-1; weak D call: TRBD2 (7 bases). Germline V gene data show CDR1 as MNHNS and CDR2 as SASEGT. V dropped 7 bases and J dropped 3 bases, with 13 bases sitting between them. This CDR3 has 14 amino acids. CDR3 sequence: CASNWGGSYNEQFF. The CDR3 bases are TGTGCCAGCAACTGGGGGGGCAGCTACAATGAGCAGTTCTTC.

V gene TRBV5-4 combines with J gene TRBJ1-2; 10 bases match TRBD1. V dropped 5 bases and J dropped 8; count of bases not matched to a gene: 12. Germline V gene sequence: CDR1 SGHNT, CDR2 YYREEE (reference sequence). The CDR3 is 15 residues long. CDR3 amino acids: CASSSRQGAFGGYTF. Written as DNA, the CDR3 is TGTGCCAGCAGTTCACGACAGGGGGCGTTTGGCGGCTACACCTTC.

This clone appeared once. The chain combines TRBV30 with TRBJ1-2; 12 bases fit TRBD1. Germline-derived CDR1 and CDR2 are GTSNPN and SVGIG (reference sequence). The CDR3 is 14 residues long. The J segment lost 2 bases and the V segment lost 3 bases, leaving 1 base of the junction unmatched. CDR3 residues: CAWRGQGANYGYTF. The DNA for the CDR3 is TGTGCCTGGAGGGGACAGGGGGCAAACTATGGCTACACCTTC.

This rearrangement joins TRBV4-3 to TRBJ1-4; TRBD1 matches 7 bases. V shed 5 bases and J 4 bases; nucleotides not matched to a gene: 10. Germline values: CDR1 LGHNA, CDR2 YSLEER. The CDR3 sequence is 16 residues long. CDR3 DNA sequence: TGCGCCAGCAGCATAACACAGGGGCTGGGTAATGAAAAACTGTTTTTT. As protein: CASSITQGLGNEKLFF.

To note about this clone: Other DNA sequences of this sample code for an identical CDR3. J is TRBJ2-1 and V is TRBV7-9; TRBD1 is a possible D gene (5 bases). The CDR3 contains 13 residues. V shed 5 bases and J shed 10 bases, with 15 bases lying between them. Germline V gene data show CDR1 as SEHNR and CDR2 as FQNEAQ (reference sequence). The CDR3 protein is CASSKDQPGEQFF. The CDR3 nucleotides are TGTGCCAGCAGCAAGGACCAACCAGGGGAGCAGTTCTTC.

The chain is built from TRBV11-2 and TRBJ1-2, with a weak D call TRBD1 (6 bases). Germline V gene data show CDR1 as SGHAT and CDR2 as FQNNGV. The V end was cut by 9 bases, the J end by 5 bases, with 28 bases between. CDR3 size: 17 residues. This chain's CDR3 is CASLPAGAVGTRYGYTF. The CDR3 nucleotides read TGTGCCAGTCTCCCAGCGGGGGCGGTGGGGACGCGATATGGCTACACCTTC.

J is TRBJ1-4 and V is TRBV19; TRBD1 matches at 10 bases. V dropped 5 bases and J dropped 8; count of bases not matched to a gene: 8. Germline V gene lookup returns CDR1 LNHDA and CDR2 SQIVND (reference sequence). This CDR3 comprises 15 residues. This CDR3 is CASSAPGDRGEKLFF. DNA of the CDR3: TGTGCCAGTAGTGCCCCGGGGGACAGGGGCGAAAAACTGTTTTTT.

The rearrangement links TRBV5-8 to TRBJ2-1; 11 positions agree with TRBD2. Trimming at V came to 4 bases and at J to 5 bases, leaving 8 bases not matched to a gene. There are 16 residues in the CDR3. Germline-derived CDR1 and CDR2 are SGHTS and YDEGEE. The CDR3 DNA reads TGTGCCAGCAGCCGCCCGACTAGCGGGACGGACAATGAGCAGTTCTTC. Protein product: CASSRPTSGTDNEQFF.

This clone was observed once. The genes are TRBV30 and TRBJ1-3; D gene ambiguous. There are 12 residues in the CDR3. Germline CDR1 is GTSNPN and CDR2 is SVGIG (reference sequence). V shed 4 bases and J shed 7 bases, with 11 bases lying between them. Written as DNA, the CDR3 is TGTGCCTGGAACCCCAGTCGTAACACCATATATTTT. It specifies CAWNPSRNTIYF. The variable domain in full, with the rest retrieved from reference TRBV30 and TRBJ1-3, is SQTIHQWPATLVQPVGSPLSLECTVEGTSNPNLYWYRQAAGRGLQLLFYSVGIGQISSEVPQNLSASRPQDRQFILSSKKLLLSDSGFYLCAWNPSRNTIYFGEGSWLTVV.

This clone was seen a handful of times. V is TRBV28 and J is TRBJ2-1; 9 positions match TRBD1. Germline V lookup: CDR1 MDHEN, CDR2 SYDVKM. There are 15 residues in the CDR3. The V and J ends lost 5 bases and 1 base, in that order; junction bases with no gene match: 3. For the CDR3, the DNA is TGTGCCAGCAGTACAGGGGGCGCATCCTACAATGAGCAGTTCTTC. The encoded protein is CASSTGGASYNEQFF.

The V call is TRBV6-6, the J call TRBJ2-1; 11 nucleotides match TRBD2. The CDR3 loop spans 15 amino acids. CDR1 and CDR2 (germline): MNHNY, SVGAGI (reference sequence). V lost 6 bases and J lost 5; bases outside the gene matches: 6. CDR3 sequence: CASRGSGRGHNEQFF. Written as DNA, the CDR3 is TGTGCCAGCAGAGGTAGCGGGAGGGGCCACAATGAGCAGTTCTTC.

This clone was counted once. V is TRBV5-4 and J is TRBJ2-5; D may be TRBD1 (5 bases). Trimming removed 2 bases from V and 3 bases from J, with 8 bases in between. This CDR3 region has 13 residues. Germline V lookup: CDR1 SGHNT, CDR2 YYREEE (reference sequence). The CDR3 bases are TGTGCCAGCAGCTTAGAAGGGGAAGAGACCCAGTACTTC. It specifies CASSLEGEETQYF.

This clone was observed once. V and J are TRBV4-3 and TRBJ2-3; no definite D call. CDR1 and CDR2 from the germline V gene are LGHNA and YSLEER. The CDR3 extends over 15 amino acids. V was trimmed by 3 bases and J by 5 bases, leaving 15 bases between them. The CDR3 protein is CASSQVLRPQDTQYF. Here the CDR3 DNA reads TGCGCCAGCAGCCAGGTCTTGCGGCCCCAAGATACGCAGTATTTT.

This chain links TRBV7-9 with TRBJ2-3; D may be TRBD1 (6 bases). This CDR3 is 19 amino acids long. The V gene lost 5 bases and the J gene lost 4 bases, with 28 bases spanning the gap. Germline loops: CDR1 SEHNR, CDR2 FQNEAQ (reference sequence). CDR3: CASSDPPGTGGWGPDTQYF. CDR3 DNA sequence: TGTGCCAGCAGCGATCCACCGGGGACCGGAGGTTGGGGGCCAGATACGCAGTATTTT.

The V call is TRBV6-4, the J call TRBJ2-1; D is possibly TRBD2 (5 bases). Germline-derived CDR1 and CDR2 are MRHNA and SNTAGT. This CDR3 has 12 amino acids. The V gene lost 0 bases and the J gene lost 12 bases, with 9 bases spanning the gap. The CDR3 DNA reads TGTGCCAGCAGTGACTCGAGAGGGTTGCAGTTCTTC. Its translation: CASSDSRGLQFF.

This sequence joins TRBV27 and TRBJ2-7, with 10 bases fitting TRBD1. The CDR3 extends over 16 amino acids. Germline V gene sequence: CDR1 MNHEY, CDR2 SMNVEV (reference sequence). V lost 5 bases and J lost 0; bases outside the gene matches: 7. CDR3 DNA: TGTGCCAGCAGTCCGGCGGGACAGGGGAACTCCTACGAGCAGTACTTC. The encoded protein is CASSPAGQGNSYEQYF.

The CDR3 nucleotides read TGTGCCAGCAGTTACAGCGGGGTAAACACCGGGGAGCTGTTTTTT. Translating gives CASSYSGVNTGELFF. The chain employs TRBV6-5 and TRBJ2-2, with 7 nucleotides matching TRBD2. V trimming: 2 bases; J trimming: 2 bases; junction bases outside the gene matches: 2. This CDR3 region has 15 residues. From germline, CDR1 is MNHEY and CDR2 SVGAGI.

The gene calls are TRBV11-1 and TRBJ2-3; 11 nucleotides match TRBD1. CDR3 length: 17 residues. After removal of 4 bases from V and 3 bases from J, the junction contained 9 bases not matched to a gene. Germline lookup yields CDR1 SGHAT and CDR2 FQDESV (reference sequence). The CDR3 sequence: CASSSPGQGAHTDTQYF. The CDR3 coding sequence is TGTGCCAGCAGCTCCCCCGGACAGGGGGCGCATACAGATACGCAGTATTTT.

V usage is TRBV6-1 and J usage is TRBJ2-3; a weak D match, TRBD2 (6 bases). V gave up 6 bases and J gave up 0 bases, with 13 bases separating them. The CDR3 is made up of 15 amino acids. Looked up from germline, CDR1 is MNHNS and CDR2 is SASEGT. In DNA form, the CDR3 reads TGTGCCAGCAGGCTGGTCGGGACTAGCACAGATACGCAGTATTTT. As protein: CASRLVGTSTDTQYF.

The rearrangement uses TRBV7-9 and TRBJ2-5; maybe TRBD2 (5 bases). With 5 bases removed from V and 11 bases from J, the gap between germline ends came to 21 bases. The CDR3 covers 14 residues. CDR1 SEHNR and CDR2 FQNEAQ come from the germline V gene (reference sequence). CDR3 protein: CASSPSGSTREQYF. The CDR3 coding sequence is TGTGCCAGCAGCCCCAGCGGCTCGACGAGGGAGCAGTACTTC.

The gene calls are TRBV6-6 and TRBJ1-5, with TRBD1 as a possible D gene (5 bases). Per the germline V gene, CDR1 is MNHNY and CDR2 is SVGAGI (reference sequence). This CDR3 spans 13 amino acids. Trimming stripped 9 bases from V and 5 bases from J, with 14 bases between. The CDR3 is CASRIQGDQPQHF. Written as DNA, the CDR3 is TGTGCCAGTCGGATTCAAGGGGATCAGCCCCAGCATTTT.

V is TRBV15 and J is TRBJ2-7; tentative D call: TRBD2 (5 bases). CDR3 size: 15 residues. Germline CDR1 and CDR2: LNHNV and YYDKDF (reference sequence). Trimming pared 6 bases from V and 3 bases from J, leaving 18 bases between. This CDR3 reads CATRNMQTGGYEQYF. In DNA, the CDR3 is TGTGCCACCAGAAACATGCAGACTGGAGGCTACGAGCAGTACTTC.

The chain uses TRBV4-1 and TRBJ1-1, with 9 bases fitting TRBD1. The CDR3 is 14 amino acids. V shed 5 bases, J shed 11 bases, and the junction held 12 bases outside the gene matches. The germline CDR1 and CDR2 sequences are MGHRA and YSYEKL. CDR3 amino acids: CASSFQQGAVGAFF. The CDR3 nucleotides read TGCGCCAGCAGCTTTCAACAGGGGGCGGTGGGGGCTTTCTTT.

This clone was seen a single time. V is TRBV10-3 and J is TRBJ2-7; 11 bases map to TRBD2. The CDR3 is 17 residues long. The V gene end was trimmed by 0 bases and the J gene end by 5 bases; junction bases not matched to a gene: 9. The germline V gene has CDR1 ENHRY and CDR2 SYGVKD. In nucleotides, the CDR3 is TGTGCCATCAGTGAGTCGGGGGTAGCGGGAGGGCCCCACGAGCAGTACTTC. This translates into CAISESGVAGGPHEQYF.